The clone carrying this TCR beta chain was found a few times. The source material, RNA transcripts, was used to amplify TCR beta CDR3 regions. The primer set for the first-round RT-PCR of the TCR CDR3 was HTBI. TCRdb processed the multiplex PCR reads anew with MiXCR; each CDR3 protein has one entry. The sample has about 640,000 distinct CDR3 sequences; less than 25% are singletons. The source of the sample is a study of T cells in Graves' hyperthyroidism and ophthalmopathy. This TCR was recovered from a man aged 30 to 39 with Graves' ophthalmopathy. The material sequenced was blood.

CDR3 amino acids: CASSLRVRQRTSGSGGELFF. CDR3 DNA: TGTGCCAGCAGCTTAAGAGTGAGACAGAGGACTAGCGGGAGTGGCGGGGAGCTGTTTTTT. V and J are TRBV7-9 and TRBJ2-2; 13 bases match TRBD2. Germline CDR1 reads SEHNR; CDR2 reads FQNEAQ (reference sequence). Trimming removed 2 bases from V and 7 bases from J; junction bases left unmatched: 16. The CDR3 runs to 20 residues.